Listed below are T cell receptor beta chains from one sample, sequenced in a study of shared clonotypes between healthy human individuals. The table came from immunoSEQ multiplex PCR; TCRdb's copy has only in-frame clones and leaves some out. There are approximately 2.5 million clones in the sample; 93% occur only once, and 0.36% lies in the top ten. Source material: naive CD4+ T cells from PBMCs. The receptors originated from a man younger than 30 in good health. Some clones in this sample may be carry-over from other donors' samples. CDR3s include the opening cysteine and the closing phenylalanine or tryptophan. The order of the fields is J gene, V gene, D gene, clone size, CDR3 protein, CDR3 DNA. A D gene is named only where the DNA matches it firmly. Rows may omit the clone size; those that give it use once, few, many or a size class.

J gene: TRBJ2-5
V gene: TRBV28
D gene: .
clone size: .
CDR3 protein: CASRQGYEQYF
CDR3 DNA: TGTGCCAGCAGGCAGGGGTATGAGCAGTACTTC

J gene: TRBJ2-5
V gene: TRBV9
D gene: .
clone size: once
CDR3 protein: CASSVDKGPGETQYF
CDR3 DNA: TGTGCCAGCAGCGTAGATAAGGGTCCTGGAGAGACCCAGTACTTC

J gene: TRBJ1-2
V gene: TRBV6-1
D gene: .
clone size: .
CDR3 protein: CASPEPANYGYTF
CDR3 DNA: TGTGCCAGTCCCGAACCCGCAAACTATGGCTACACCTTC

J gene: TRBJ2-3
V gene: TRBV5-1
D gene: .
clone size: .
CDR3 protein: CASSLDLATDTQYF
CDR3 DNA: TGCGCCAGCAGCTTGGACCTAGCGACAGATACGCAGTATTTT

J gene: TRBJ2-5
V gene: TRBV11-3
D gene: .
clone size: .
CDR3 protein: CASSATGHQETQYF
CDR3 DNA: TGTGCCAGCAGCGCGACAGGCCACCAAGAGACCCAGTACTTC

J gene: TRBJ2-2
V gene: TRBV5-1
D gene: TRBD1
clone size: once
CDR3 protein: CASCLTGGGTGELFF
CDR3 DNA: TGCGCCAGCTGTCTGACAGGGGGTGGAACCGGGGAGCTGTTTTTT

J gene: TRBJ2-6
V gene: TRBV28
D gene: .
clone size: .
CDR3 protein: CASTPPGANVLTF
CDR3 DNA: TGTGCCAGCACTCCCCCTGGGGCCAACGTCCTGACTTTC

J gene: TRBJ1-4
V gene: TRBV7-9
D gene: .
clone size: .
CDR3 protein: CASSLIGEKLFF
CDR3 DNA: TGTGCCAGCAGCTTAATCGGGGAAAAACTGTTTTTT

J gene: TRBJ1-5
V gene: TRBV19
D gene: TRBD1
clone size: .
CDR3 protein: CASSRQGPDQPQHF
CDR3 DNA: TGTGCCAGTAGTCGACAGGGCCCCGATCAGCCCCAGCATTTT

J gene: TRBJ2-3
V gene: TRBV14
D gene: .
clone size: .
CDR3 protein: CASSPHRDTDTQYF
CDR3 DNA: TGTGCCAGCAGCCCACACCGGGACACAGATACGCAGTATTTT

J gene: TRBJ2-2
V gene: TRBV10-2
D gene: .
clone size: .
CDR3 protein: CAIRPTNTGELFF
CDR3 DNA: TGTGCCATCAGGCCCACGAACACCGGGGAGCTGTTTTTT

J gene: TRBJ2-5
V gene: TRBV4-1
D gene: TRBD2
clone size: .
CDR3 protein: CASSQGVGLAEETQYF
CDR3 DNA: TGCGCCAGCAGCCAAGGGGTGGGGCTAGCGGAAGAGACCCAGTACTTC

J gene: TRBJ2-7
V gene: TRBV5-5
D gene: .
clone size: .
CDR3 protein: CASRLADSYEQYF
CDR3 DNA: TGTGCCAGCAGACTAGCTGATTCCTACGAGCAGTACTTC

J gene: TRBJ2-5
V gene: TRBV28
D gene: TRBD2
clone size: .
CDR3 protein: CASSPGGGETQYF
CDR3 DNA: TGTGCCAGCAGTCCGGGAGGGGGGGAGACCCAGTACTTC

J gene: TRBJ2-3
V gene: TRBV11-2
D gene: TRBD1
clone size: .
CDR3 protein: CASSSQGARGTDTQYF
CDR3 DNA: TGTGCCAGCAGCTCACAGGGGGCGAGAGGTACAGATACGCAGTATTTT

J gene: TRBJ2-3
V gene: TRBV29-1
D gene: .
clone size: .
CDR3 protein: CSAYLLSWASTDTQYF
CDR3 DNA: TGCAGCGCCTATCTTTTGTCGTGGGCCAGCACAGATACGCAGTATTTT

J gene: TRBJ2-7
V gene: TRBV29-1
D gene: TRBD2
clone size: .
CDR3 protein: CSVRVGGRAYEQYF
CDR3 DNA: TGCAGCGTCCGCGTTGGCGGGAGGGCTTACGAGCAGTACTTC

J gene: TRBJ2-7
V gene: TRBV5-1
D gene: .
clone size: .
CDR3 protein: CASSLAHEQYF
CDR3 DNA: TGCGCCAGCAGCTTGGCCCACGAGCAGTACTTC

J gene: TRBJ2-2
V gene: TRBV10-3
D gene: .
clone size: .
CDR3 protein: CAISESWNTGELFF
CDR3 DNA: TGTGCCATCAGTGAGTCGTGGAACACCGGGGAGCTGTTTTTT

J gene: TRBJ2-1
V gene: TRBV5-1
D gene: TRBD2
clone size: .
CDR3 protein: CASTLTAGGPNEQFF
CDR3 DNA: TGCGCCAGCACCCTGACTGCGGGAGGGCCAAATGAGCAGTTCTTC

J gene: TRBJ1-4
V gene: TRBV6-5
D gene: .
clone size: .
CDR3 protein: CASRESSREKLFF
CDR3 DNA: TGTGCCAGCCGAGAATCGAGCCGTGAAAAACTGTTTTTT

J gene: TRBJ2-2
V gene: TRBV5-4
D gene: .
clone size: .
CDR3 protein: CASSRPNTGELFF
CDR3 DNA: TGTGCCAGCAGCCGGCCGAACACCGGGGAGCTGTTTTTT

J gene: TRBJ2-2
V gene: TRBV6-5
D gene: TRBD1
clone size: once
CDR3 protein: CASRWDRYTGELFF
CDR3 DNA: TGTGCCAGCAGGTGGGACAGATACACCGGGGAGCTGTTTTTT

J gene: TRBJ1-1
V gene: TRBV15
D gene: .
clone size: .
CDR3 protein: CATSRDLVWGTEAFF
CDR3 DNA: TGTGCCACCAGCAGAGATTTGGTGTGGGGCACTGAAGCTTTCTTT

J gene: TRBJ2-1
V gene: TRBV28
D gene: TRBD2
clone size: .
CDR3 protein: CASRAGLVFKRFF
CDR3 DNA: TGTGCCAGCAGGGCGGGACTAGTCTTTAAACGGTTCTTC

J gene: TRBJ2-3
V gene: TRBV6-1
D gene: .
clone size: .
CDR3 protein: CASSSEVSGQQYF
CDR3 DNA: TGTGCCAGCAGCTCGGAGGTTTCAGGACAGCAGTATTTT

J gene: TRBJ2-7
V gene: TRBV20-1
D gene: .
clone size: .
CDR3 protein: CSAPTRHEQYF
CDR3 DNA: TGCAGTGCCCCGACTAGACACGAGCAGTACTTC

J gene: TRBJ2-7
V gene: TRBV29-1
D gene: TRBD2
clone size: .
CDR3 protein: CSVEDRGTSGILATGEQYF
CDR3 DNA: TGCAGCGTTGAAGATCGAGGGACTAGCGGGATACTCGCGACGGGCGAGCAGTACTTC

J gene: TRBJ2-2
V gene: TRBV7-2
D gene: .
clone size: .
CDR3 protein: CASSSPYAGELFF
CDR3 DNA: TGTGCCAGCAGCTCCCCCTACGCCGGGGAGCTGTTTTTT

J gene: TRBJ1-1
V gene: TRBV29-1
D gene: .
clone size: .
CDR3 protein: CSVLTGVLEAFF
CDR3 DNA: TGCAGCGTCCTCACGGGGGTCTTGGAAGCTTTCTTT

J gene: TRBJ2-2
V gene: TRBV7-3
D gene: .
clone size: .
CDR3 protein: CASSLGSRNGELFF
CDR3 DNA: TGTGCCAGCAGCTTGGGCAGCCGAAACGGGGAGCTGTTTTTT

J gene: TRBJ2-1
V gene: TRBV18
D gene: .
clone size: .
CDR3 protein: CASLSSSYNEQFF
CDR3 DNA: TGTGCCAGCTTATCGAGCTCCTACAATGAGCAGTTCTTC

J gene: TRBJ1-1
V gene: TRBV7-2
D gene: .
clone size: .
CDR3 protein: CASRIWAGAGSEAFF
CDR3 DNA: TGTGCCAGCAGGATATGGGCAGGGGCCGGATCTGAAGCTTTCTTT

J gene: TRBJ2-7
V gene: TRBV5-1
D gene: TRBD2
clone size: .
CDR3 protein: CASSITGGADYEQYF
CDR3 DNA: TGCGCCAGCAGCATAACCGGGGGGGCTGATTACGAGCAGTACTTC

J gene: TRBJ2-3
V gene: TRBV2
D gene: .
clone size: once
CDR3 protein: CASIHSFRTDTQYF
CDR3 DNA: TGTGCCAGCATCCACTCCTTTCGCACAGATACGCAGTATTTT

J gene: TRBJ2-7
V gene: TRBV7-9
D gene: .
clone size: .
CDR3 protein: CASSLSGESSYEQYF
CDR3 DNA: TGTGCCAGCAGCTTATCCGGGGAAAGCTCCTACGAGCAGTACTTC

J gene: TRBJ2-1
V gene: TRBV5-1
D gene: .
clone size: .
CDR3 protein: CASSALPGESGFDEQFF
CDR3 DNA: TGCGCCAGCAGCGCACTACCAGGGGAATCGGGATTTGATGAGCAGTTCTTC

J gene: TRBJ2-5
V gene: TRBV5-1
D gene: TRBD1
clone size: .
CDR3 protein: CASSLVPTLTGGRETQYF
CDR3 DNA: TGCGCCAGCAGCTTGGTCCCCACATTGACAGGGGGCCGGGAGACCCAGTACTTC

J gene: TRBJ1-4
V gene: TRBV19
D gene: TRBD1
clone size: .
CDR3 protein: CASSKPGQGFDKLFF
CDR3 DNA: TGTGCCAGTAGTAAACCAGGACAGGGCTTCGATAAACTGTTTTTT